The entry below describes one T cell receptor (beta chain). The antigen is unknown. This record comes from a study of T cell responses to AZD1222 COVID-19 vaccine. Study-level results: Reportedly, close to half of spike-specific TCRs are directed against unmutated variant regions.

The assay was immunoSEQ multiplex PCR, and TCRdb's table has in-frame clones only and misses some. The data contain more than 85,000 clones, about 81% of them seen just once; the ten biggest clones take up 14%. Recipients boosted at about 4 weeks or about 12 weeks are pooled. CDR1 SGHDN and CDR2 FVKESK come from the germline V gene. This CDR3 has 14 amino acids. Trimming stripped 4 bases from V and 7 bases from J, with 17 bases between. The receptor's source is an adult who received the AZD1222 COVID-19 vaccine. The sample was peripheral blood, taken 28 days after the second AZD1222 dose. The chain joins TRBV14 to TRBJ2-7, with D perhaps being TRBD1 or TRBD2 (5 bases each). CDR3: CASSRGPPPQEQYF. The DNA for the CDR3 is TGTGCCAGCAGCCGGGGACCTCCGCCGCAGGAGCAGTACTTC. The variable domain in full, completed from reference TRBV14 and TRBJ2-7, reads EAGVTQFPSHSVIEKGQTVTLRCDPISGHDNLYWYRRVMGKEIKFLLHFVKESKQDESGMPNNRFLAERTGGTYSTLKVQPAELEDSGVYFCASSRGPPPQEQYFGPGTRLTVT.